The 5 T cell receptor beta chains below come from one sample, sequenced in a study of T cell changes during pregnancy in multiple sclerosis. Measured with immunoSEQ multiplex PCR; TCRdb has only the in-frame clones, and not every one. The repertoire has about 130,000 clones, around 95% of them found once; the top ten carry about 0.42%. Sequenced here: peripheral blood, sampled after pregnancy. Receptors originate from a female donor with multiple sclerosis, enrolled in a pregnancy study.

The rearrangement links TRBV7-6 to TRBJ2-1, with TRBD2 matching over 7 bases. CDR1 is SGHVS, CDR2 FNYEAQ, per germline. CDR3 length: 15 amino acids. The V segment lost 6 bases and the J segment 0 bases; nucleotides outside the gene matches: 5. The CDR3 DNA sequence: TGTGCCAGCAGGCAGACTAGCAGCTCCTACAATGAGCAGTTCTTC. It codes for CASRQTSSSYNEQFF. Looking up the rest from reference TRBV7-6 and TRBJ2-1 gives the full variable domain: GAGVSQSPRYKVTKRGQDVALRCDPISGHVSLYWYRQALGQGPEFLTYFNYEAQQDKSGLPNDRFSAERPEGSISTLTIQRTEQRDSAMYRCASRQTSSSYNEQFFGPGTRLTVL.

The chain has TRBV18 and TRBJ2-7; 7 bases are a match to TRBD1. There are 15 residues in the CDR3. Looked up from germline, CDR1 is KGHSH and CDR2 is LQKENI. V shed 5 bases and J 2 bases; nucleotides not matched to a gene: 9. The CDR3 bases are TGTGCCAGCTCAGGGGGTCGGGACAGAACCTACGAGCAGTACTTC. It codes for CASSGGRDRTYEQYF.

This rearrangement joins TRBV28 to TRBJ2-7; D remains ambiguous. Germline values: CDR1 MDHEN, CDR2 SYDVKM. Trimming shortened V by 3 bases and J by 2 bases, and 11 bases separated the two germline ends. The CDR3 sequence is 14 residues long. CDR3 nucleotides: TGTGCCAGCAGTTTTTGGGCAACAACCTACGAGCAGTACTTC. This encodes CASSFWATTYEQYF.

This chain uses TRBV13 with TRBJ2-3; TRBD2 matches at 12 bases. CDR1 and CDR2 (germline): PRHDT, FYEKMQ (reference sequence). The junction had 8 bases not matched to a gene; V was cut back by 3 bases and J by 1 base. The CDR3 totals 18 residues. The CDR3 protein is CASSFSSGRAEGTDTQYF. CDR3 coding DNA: TGTGCCAGCAGCTTCTCTAGCGGGAGGGCCGAGGGCACAGATACGCAGTATTTT.

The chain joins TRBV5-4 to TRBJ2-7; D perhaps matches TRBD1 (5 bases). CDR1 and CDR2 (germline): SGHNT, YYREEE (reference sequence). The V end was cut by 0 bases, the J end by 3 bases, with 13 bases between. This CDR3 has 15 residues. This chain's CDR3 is CASSLGQGPIYEQYF. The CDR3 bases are TGTGCCAGCAGCTTGGGGCAGGGCCCAATCTACGAGCAGTACTTC. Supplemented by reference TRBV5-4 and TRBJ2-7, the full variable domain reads ETGVTQSPTHLIKTRGQQVTLRCSSQSGHNTVSWYQQALGQGPQFIFQYYREEENGRGNFPPRFSGLQFPNYSSELNVNALELDDSALYLCASSLGQGPIYEQYFGPGTRLTVT.